These T cell receptor beta chains were read from a single sample in a study of blood T cell repertoires in COVID-19. Only in-frame clones appear in the TCRdb table, and some are missing; sequencing was by immunoSEQ multiplex PCR. The data contain 30,000 to 45,000 clones, around 80% of them singletons. Material for sequencing was peripheral blood. These receptor sequences come from an older man with acute or convalescent COVID-19. Both conserved end residues are part of each CDR3. Expanded clones are given a class, and other clones once, few, many or no size at all.

v_gene	abundance	j_gene	CDR3aa
TRBV20-1	-	TRBJ1-5	CSASQGGQPQHF
TRBV10-3	-	TRBJ2-5	CAISESAGVQETQYF
TRBV6-2/TRBV6-3	once	TRBJ1-1	CASSSLIQKNTEAFF
TRBV19	few	TRBJ1-1	CASSIDLWPEVGTEAFF
TRBV7-9	-	TRBJ2-7	CASSVGGGRFNEQYF
TRBV7-2	-	TRBJ1-1	CASSSLATGGSEAFF
TRBV11-3	-	TRBJ1-1	CASSLDGTLNTEAFF
TRBV7-8	-	TRBJ2-2	CATYRVLSTGELFF
TRBV14	-	TRBJ2-7	CASSQVGTGRLLSSYEQYF
TRBV28	-	TRBJ2-7	CASSFAGRSDEQYF
TRBV30	few	TRBJ1-6	CAWSVLAGNSPLHF
TRBV19	-	TRBJ1-5	CASSYSWGGASNQPQHF
TRBV9	-	TRBJ2-1	CASSGGQGAYNEQFF
TRBV18	-	TRBJ1-5	CASSPSLGVGSNQPQHF
TRBV4-3	-	TRBJ2-3	CASSQDLGGGTDTQYF
TRBV19	-	TRBJ1-1	CASSIRQEPNTEAFF
TRBV28	-	TRBJ2-7	CASRGTGGWYEQYF
TRBV30	once	TRBJ2-3	CAWSSAWYGQYF
TRBV6-2/TRBV6-3	-	TRBJ2-3	CASSFIVRTDTQYF
TRBV27	-	TRBJ1-6	CASRLQGWISPLHF
TRBV3-1/TRBV3-2	-	TRBJ1-1	CASSPFTGSENTEAFF
TRBV6-5	-	TRBJ1-5	CASSPGGWGNQPQHF
TRBV18	-	TRBJ1-1	CASSPQGADTEAFF
TRBV28	-	TRBJ1-4	CASSRTGGGDEKLFF
TRBV7-2	few	TRBJ2-7	CASSLYSNSYEQYF
TRBV5-4	few	TRBJ1-1	CASTWGQGGTEAFF
TRBV18	-	TRBJ1-5	CASSPGQGNYQPQHF
TRBV11-2	-	TRBJ2-1	CASSLGAEQFF
TRBV6-5	-	TRBJ1-2	CASTPTLGTNYGYTF
TRBV9	-	TRBJ2-2	CASSASGGLNTGELFF
TRBV4-1	-	TRBJ1-4	CASSQDGQGGEKLFF
TRBV30	-	TRBJ1-5	CAWSRRFSNQPQHF